These T cell receptor beta chains were read from a single sample in a study of T cell repertoires in cytomegalovirus infection. From the reads, TCRdb called clonotypes with MiXCR, one entry per CDR3 protein. The data show tens of thousands of distinct CDR3 sequences, more than 3% seen once. The sample consisted of PBMCs. These TCRs come from a human donor in good health (CMV status not recorded). Some clones in this sample may be carry-over from other donors' samples. CDR3s include the opening cysteine and the closing phenylalanine or tryptophan. The D gene is left open where the match is weak. Clone size is stated in some rows and not others, as once, few, many or a class when expanded.

cdr3_nt: TGTGCCAGCAGCCGGATGGGGGGCAGCTCCTACAATGAGCAGTTCTTC
cdr3_aa: CASSRMGGSSYNEQFF
v_call: TRBV7-2
d_call: -
j_call: TRBJ2-1
clone_size: many

cdr3_nt: TGTGCCATCAGTGAAGGACGGACCTACGAGCAGTACTTC
cdr3_aa: CAISEGRTYEQYF
v_call: TRBV10-3
d_call: -
j_call: TRBJ2-7
clone_size: many

cdr3_nt: TGTGCCAGCAGGGGGCTAATGAACACTGAAGCTTTCTTT
cdr3_aa: CASRGLMNTEAFF
v_call: TRBV19
d_call: TRBD1
j_call: TRBJ1-1
clone_size: many

cdr3_nt: TGTGCCAGCAGCTACAGCAATTCACCCCTCCACTTT
cdr3_aa: CASSYSNSPLHF
v_call: TRBV7-2
d_call: -
j_call: TRBJ1-6
clone_size: many

cdr3_nt: TGTGCCAGTTCGGGAGTCCAAGAGACCCAGTACTTC
cdr3_aa: CASSGVQETQYF
v_call: TRBV6-2/TRBV6-3
d_call: -
j_call: TRBJ2-5
clone_size: many

cdr3_nt: TGTGCCTCCGGACTAGCGGGAGGCCGGAACCAGTACTTC
cdr3_aa: CASGLAGGRNQYF
v_call: TRBV24-1
d_call: TRBD2
j_call: TRBJ2-5
clone_size: many

cdr3_nt: TGTGCCAGCAGCATGGCCTGGGGGCCCCAAGAGACCCAGTACTTC
cdr3_aa: CASSMAWGPQETQYF
v_call: TRBV7-2
d_call: -
j_call: TRBJ2-5
clone_size: many

cdr3_nt: TGTGCCAGCAGCTTAGAACCCGGACTGTCAAATCAGCCCCAGCATTTT
cdr3_aa: CASSLEPGLSNQPQHF
v_call: TRBV7-8
d_call: -
j_call: TRBJ1-5
clone_size: many

cdr3_nt: TGTGCCAGCAGCTTACAGGATTGGAATGAGCAGTTCTTC
cdr3_aa: CASSLQDWNEQFF
v_call: TRBV7-6
d_call: -
j_call: TRBJ2-1
clone_size: many

cdr3_nt: TGTGCCAGCAGCTTGGATCTGGGGGGCCGACGCGGAAACGAGCAGTACTTC
cdr3_aa: CASSLDLGGRRGNEQYF
v_call: TRBV5-4
d_call: -
j_call: TRBJ2-7
clone_size: many

cdr3_nt: TGTGCCAGTAGTATGTGGGAAGGCGGAAACACCATATATTTT
cdr3_aa: CASSMWEGGNTIYF
v_call: TRBV19
d_call: -
j_call: TRBJ1-3
clone_size: many

cdr3_nt: TGTGCCAGCAGTTACTACAGGTCGTTTGAAGCTTTCTTT
cdr3_aa: CASSYYRSFEAFF
v_call: TRBV6-2/TRBV6-3
d_call: -
j_call: TRBJ1-1
clone_size: many

cdr3_nt: TGTGCCAGCAGCCGAGGGCAGTTCCAAGAGACCCAGTACTTC
cdr3_aa: CASSRGQFQETQYF
v_call: TRBV7-2
d_call: -
j_call: TRBJ2-5
clone_size: many

cdr3_nt: TGTGCTAGTGGTTTCAGCCGGCAGGCCAACTTTAATCAGCCCCAGCATTTT
cdr3_aa: CASGFSRQANFNQPQHF
v_call: TRBV12-5
d_call: -
j_call: TRBJ1-5
clone_size: many

cdr3_nt: TGTGCCAGCAGCCACCCCCGGGGGGGCCCTGGGGATGAGCAGTTCTTC
cdr3_aa: CASSHPRGGPGDEQFF
v_call: TRBV9
d_call: TRBD2
j_call: TRBJ2-1
clone_size: many

cdr3_nt: TGTGCCATCACCCAAGTTTGGGGCAGCGCCTGGGATGGCTACACCTTC
cdr3_aa: CAITQVWGSAWDGYTF
v_call: TRBV10-3
d_call: -
j_call: TRBJ1-2
clone_size: few

cdr3_nt: TGTGCCAGCAGGGAGAGACTAGCGGGAATCAATGAGCAGTTCTTC
cdr3_aa: CASRERLAGINEQFF
v_call: TRBV28
d_call: TRBD2
j_call: TRBJ2-1
clone_size: many

cdr3_nt: TGTGCCAGCAGGGGTGTTCAAGAGCAGTACTTC
cdr3_aa: CASRGVQEQYF
v_call: TRBV7-2
d_call: -
j_call: TRBJ2-7
clone_size: many

cdr3_nt: TGTGCCAGCAGCCCTAACAGAGATACGCAGTATTTT
cdr3_aa: CASSPNRDTQYF
v_call: TRBV7-2
d_call: -
j_call: TRBJ2-3
clone_size: many

cdr3_nt: TGTGCCAGCAGCTTAGTCGACCACACAGATACGCAGTATTTT
cdr3_aa: CASSLVDHTDTQYF
v_call: TRBV7-9
d_call: -
j_call: TRBJ2-3
clone_size: many

cdr3_nt: TGTGCCAGCAGCTACGGGGGGAATGAGCAGTTCTTC
cdr3_aa: CASSYGGNEQFF
v_call: TRBV7-6
d_call: TRBD2
j_call: TRBJ2-1
clone_size: many

cdr3_nt: TGTGCCAGCAGCTTAGATCCGTCCTCCTACAATGAGCAGTTCTTC
cdr3_aa: CASSLDPSSYNEQFF
v_call: TRBV7-2
d_call: -
j_call: TRBJ2-1
clone_size: many

cdr3_nt: TGTGCCAGCAGTTTCTATGGGGGGGCTGGGGGCAATCAGCCCCAGCATTTT
cdr3_aa: CASSFYGGAGGNQPQHF
v_call: TRBV12-3/TRBV12-4
d_call: -
j_call: TRBJ1-5
clone_size: many

cdr3_nt: TGTGCCAGTAGACAGGTCGGCGACACAGATACGCAGTATTTT
cdr3_aa: CASRQVGDTDTQYF
v_call: TRBV19
d_call: -
j_call: TRBJ2-3
clone_size: many

cdr3_nt: TGTGCCAGCAGCTTAGTTGACACCGGGGAGCTGTTTTTT
cdr3_aa: CASSLVDTGELFF
v_call: TRBV7-2
d_call: -
j_call: TRBJ2-2
clone_size: many

cdr3_nt: TGTGCCAGCAGCTTAGTTGGAGTCCTTTACGAGCAGTACTTC
cdr3_aa: CASSLVGVLYEQYF
v_call: TRBV7-2
d_call: -
j_call: TRBJ2-7
clone_size: many

cdr3_nt: TGTGCCAGCAGCGTGGGGACCGACAATGAGCAGTTCTTC
cdr3_aa: CASSVGTDNEQFF
v_call: TRBV7-6
d_call: -
j_call: TRBJ2-1
clone_size: many

cdr3_nt: TGCAGTGCTAGAGCGGGGTACACAGATACGCAGTATTTT
cdr3_aa: CSARAGYTDTQYF
v_call: TRBV20-1
d_call: -
j_call: TRBJ2-3
clone_size: many

cdr3_nt: TGTGCCAGCAGCCCCTTAGTAGGCCAGCCCCAGCATTTT
cdr3_aa: CASSPLVGQPQHF
v_call: TRBV7-8
d_call: -
j_call: TRBJ1-5
clone_size: many

cdr3_nt: TGTGCCAGCTCACCAGTCACAGGGATCCAAGAGACCCAGTACTTC
cdr3_aa: CASSPVTGIQETQYF
v_call: TRBV18
d_call: -
j_call: TRBJ2-5
clone_size: many

cdr3_nt: TGTGCCAGCACCCAGGTTCGGGGAAACATTCAGTACTTC
cdr3_aa: CASTQVRGNIQYF
v_call: TRBV6-2/TRBV6-3
d_call: -
j_call: TRBJ2-4
clone_size: few

cdr3_nt: TGTGCCAGCAGCTTCATCCGGGACAGGCATAATTCACCCCTCCACTTT
cdr3_aa: CASSFIRDRHNSPLHF
v_call: TRBV7-2
d_call: TRBD1
j_call: TRBJ1-6
clone_size: many

cdr3_nt: TGTGCCAGCAGCTTAGCGGGGACGGGCAGGTCATCCGATACGCAGTATTTT
cdr3_aa: CASSLAGTGRSSDTQYF
v_call: TRBV7-8
d_call: -
j_call: TRBJ2-3
clone_size: many

cdr3_nt: TGTGCCAGCAGCTTAGAAGTCTGGGCGGGGGGCCGAAAGCAAGAGACCCAGTACTTC
cdr3_aa: CASSLEVWAGGRKQETQYF
v_call: TRBV7-2
d_call: TRBD2
j_call: TRBJ2-5
clone_size: -

cdr3_nt: TGTGCCAGCAGCCCCCGCCCGGGACAGGGTCAAGTCGATGAGCAGTTCTTC
cdr3_aa: CASSPRPGQGQVDEQFF
v_call: TRBV7-2
d_call: TRBD1
j_call: TRBJ2-1
clone_size: many

cdr3_nt: TGTGCCAGCAGCCCCCAAATCTACGAGCAGTACTTC
cdr3_aa: CASSPQIYEQYF
v_call: TRBV6-6
d_call: -
j_call: TRBJ2-7
clone_size: many

cdr3_nt: TGTGCCAGCAGTCCATCCTGGACAGGGCTGTTTTACGAGCAGTACTTC
cdr3_aa: CASSPSWTGLFYEQYF
v_call: TRBV12-3/TRBV12-4
d_call: TRBD1
j_call: TRBJ2-7
clone_size: many

cdr3_nt: TGCAGCGTCAGGAACAATGAGCAGTTCTTC
cdr3_aa: CSVRNNEQFF
v_call: TRBV29-1
d_call: -
j_call: TRBJ2-1
clone_size: many

cdr3_nt: TGTGCCAGCAGCCAAGATCCTGCAGGGACTAGCGGAGAGACCCAGTACTTC
cdr3_aa: CASSQDPAGTSGETQYF
v_call: TRBV4-2
d_call: TRBD2
j_call: TRBJ2-5
clone_size: many

cdr3_nt: TGTGCCAGCAGGCAGAGTGGGGGCGAGCAGTACTTC
cdr3_aa: CASRQSGGEQYF
v_call: TRBV7-9
d_call: -
j_call: TRBJ2-7
clone_size: many

cdr3_nt: TGCAGTGCCCGTGGGTCTGGGGGATCCACCGGGGAGCTGTTTTTT
cdr3_aa: CSARGSGGSTGELFF
v_call: TRBV20-1
d_call: -
j_call: TRBJ2-2
clone_size: many

cdr3_nt: TGTGCCAGCAGCCAAAAGGGACCTCTTAACTATGGCTACACCTTC
cdr3_aa: CASSQKGPLNYGYTF
v_call: TRBV7-2
d_call: -
j_call: TRBJ1-2
clone_size: many